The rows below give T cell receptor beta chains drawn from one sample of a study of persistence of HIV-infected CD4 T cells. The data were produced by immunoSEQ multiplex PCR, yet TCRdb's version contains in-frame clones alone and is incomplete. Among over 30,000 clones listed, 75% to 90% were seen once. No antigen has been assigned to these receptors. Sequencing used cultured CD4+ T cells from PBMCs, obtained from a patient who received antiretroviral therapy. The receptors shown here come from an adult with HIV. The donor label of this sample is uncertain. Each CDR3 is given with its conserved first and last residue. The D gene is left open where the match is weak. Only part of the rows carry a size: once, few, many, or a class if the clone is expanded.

CDR3 DNA: TGTGCCAGCAGCCTAGCGGGGGGCGCCTACAATGAGCAGTTCTTC; CDR3 protein: CASSLAGGAYNEQFF; V gene: TRBV7-9; CDR3 length: 15; J gene: TRBJ2-1; clone size: NA; D gene: TRBD2
CDR3 DNA: TGCAGCGTTGGGCAGACCCTGGGCACTGAAGCTTTCTTT; CDR3 protein: CSVGQTLGTEAFF; V gene: TRBV29-1; CDR3 length: 13; J gene: TRBJ1-1; clone size: once; D gene: NA
CDR3 DNA: TGTGCCAGCAAGGAACAGGGGCCTACCGGGGAGCTGTTTTTT; CDR3 protein: CASKEQGPTGELFF; V gene: TRBV2; CDR3 length: 14; J gene: TRBJ2-2; clone size: NA; D gene: TRBD1
CDR3 DNA: TGTGCCAGCTCTCCGAGTTCGCGAGGGACTGAAGCTTTCTTT; CDR3 protein: CASSPSSRGTEAFF; V gene: TRBV18; CDR3 length: 14; J gene: TRBJ1-1; clone size: NA; D gene: NA
CDR3 DNA: TGTGCCAGCAGCTTGGTGAGCGGGGGGGCAACAGATACGCAGTATTTT; CDR3 protein: CASSLVSGGATDTQYF; V gene: TRBV5-4; CDR3 length: 16; J gene: TRBJ2-3; clone size: NA; D gene: TRBD2
CDR3 DNA: TGCGCCAGCTTCGCTGACTCCTACAATGAGCAGTTCTTC; CDR3 protein: CASFADSYNEQFF; V gene: TRBV5-1; CDR3 length: 13; J gene: TRBJ2-1; clone size: NA; D gene: NA
CDR3 DNA: TGTGCCAGCACTGACAGACAGAACACTGAAGCTTTCTTT; CDR3 protein: CASTDRQNTEAFF; V gene: TRBV7-9; CDR3 length: 13; J gene: TRBJ1-1; clone size: NA; D gene: NA
CDR3 DNA: TGTGCCAGCAGTGAAGCGGTCCCCGGGACACTGGGTACAAACACTGAAGCTTTCTTT; CDR3 protein: CASSEAVPGTLGTNTEAFF; V gene: TRBV6-1; CDR3 length: 19; J gene: TRBJ1-1; clone size: NA; D gene: NA
CDR3 DNA: TGCGCCAGCAGCTTGGTCGTAGGGCAGGGTCAGGATTTCTTT; CDR3 protein: CASSLVVGQGQDFF; V gene: TRBV5-1; CDR3 length: 14; J gene: TRBJ1-1; clone size: once; D gene: NA
CDR3 DNA: TGTGCCAGCAGCGTGACGTACCAAGAGACCCAGTACTTC; CDR3 protein: CASSVTYQETQYF; V gene: TRBV9; CDR3 length: 13; J gene: TRBJ2-5; clone size: once; D gene: NA
CDR3 DNA: TGCGCCAGCAGCTTGGTCGGGGCCAATGAGCAGTTCTTC; CDR3 protein: CASSLVGANEQFF; V gene: TRBV5-1; CDR3 length: 13; J gene: TRBJ2-1; clone size: NA; D gene: NA
CDR3 DNA: TGCAGCGCTTCGGGACAGGGGAGTGGAGAGACCCAGTACTTC; CDR3 protein: CSASGQGSGETQYF; V gene: TRBV29-1; CDR3 length: 14; J gene: TRBJ2-5; clone size: NA; D gene: TRBD1
CDR3 DNA: TGTGCTAGTGGTTTGCACCAGGGCACTGAAGCTTTCTTT; CDR3 protein: CASGLHQGTEAFF; V gene: TRBV12-5; CDR3 length: 13; J gene: TRBJ1-1; clone size: NA; D gene: NA
CDR3 DNA: TGTGCCAGCAGCACCTTAGGGCCCCAGCATTTT; CDR3 protein: CASSTLGPQHF; V gene: TRBV5-8; CDR3 length: 11; J gene: TRBJ1-5; clone size: NA; D gene: NA
CDR3 DNA: TGTGCCACCAGCAGATACGGACAGGGGATAAACATTCAGTACTTC; CDR3 protein: CATSRYGQGINIQYF; V gene: TRBV15; CDR3 length: 15; J gene: TRBJ2-4; clone size: few; D gene: TRBD1
CDR3 DNA: TGTGCCTGGAGGGGCCGCGGGGACAGAGCAGGAAACACCATATATTTT; CDR3 protein: CAWRGRGDRAGNTIYF; V gene: TRBV30; CDR3 length: 16; J gene: TRBJ1-3; clone size: NA; D gene: TRBD1
CDR3 DNA: TGCAGCGTGGCCGGAACCCCCTACGAGCAGTACTTC; CDR3 protein: CSVAGTPYEQYF; V gene: TRBV29-1; CDR3 length: 12; J gene: TRBJ2-7; clone size: NA; D gene: NA
CDR3 DNA: TGTGCCAGCACCGCACCAACCGGGGATGATACGCAGTATTTT; CDR3 protein: CASTAPTGDDTQYF; V gene: TRBV6-5; CDR3 length: 14; J gene: TRBJ2-3; clone size: NA; D gene: NA
CDR3 DNA: TGTGCCAGCAGCTTCCAGACAGGGGGTTACAATGAGCAGTTCTTC; CDR3 protein: CASSFQTGGYNEQFF; V gene: TRBV7-2; CDR3 length: 15; J gene: TRBJ2-1; clone size: NA; D gene: TRBD1
CDR3 DNA: TGTGCCTTACGGGGGGGCCATAACACCGGGGAGCTGTTTTTT; CDR3 protein: CALRGGHNTGELFF; V gene: TRBV30; CDR3 length: 14; J gene: TRBJ2-2; clone size: few; D gene: TRBD2
CDR3 DNA: TGCGCCAGCAGCTTTCTGGGGTGGGACACTGAAGCTTTCTTT; CDR3 protein: CASSFLGWDTEAFF; V gene: TRBV5-1; CDR3 length: 14; J gene: TRBJ1-1; clone size: few; D gene: NA
CDR3 DNA: TGCGCCAGCAGCTCAGGAGGGGGGAGGGGCACTGAAGCTTTCTTT; CDR3 protein: CASSSGGGRGTEAFF; V gene: TRBV5-1; CDR3 length: 15; J gene: TRBJ1-1; clone size: NA; D gene: NA
CDR3 DNA: TGTGCCAGCAGCCCAAGGACAGGGGATGGCTACACCTTC; CDR3 protein: CASSPRTGDGYTF; V gene: TRBV5-4; CDR3 length: 13; J gene: TRBJ1-2; clone size: few; D gene: TRBD1
CDR3 DNA: TGTGCCAGCTCACCACGAGCGGGGGACCTCACAGATACGCAGTATTTT; CDR3 protein: CASSPRAGDLTDTQYF; V gene: TRBV18; CDR3 length: 16; J gene: TRBJ2-3; clone size: NA; D gene: TRBD2
CDR3 DNA: TGTGCCAGCAGCTTGGGACCCCCGCGAGGCAATCAGCCCCAGCATTTT; CDR3 protein: CASSLGPPRGNQPQHF; V gene: TRBV5-6; CDR3 length: 16; J gene: TRBJ1-5; clone size: NA; D gene: NA
CDR3 DNA: TGTGCCAGTAGTAAGACTGTGTTCACAGATACGCAGTATTTT; CDR3 protein: CASSKTVFTDTQYF; V gene: TRBV19; CDR3 length: 14; J gene: TRBJ2-3; clone size: NA; D gene: NA
CDR3 DNA: TGTGCCAGCAGCTCCCCAAAGACTAGCGGGGGCCTAATTAATCCCTACGAGCAGTACTTC; CDR3 protein: CASSSPKTSGGLINPYEQYF; V gene: TRBV7-8; CDR3 length: 20; J gene: TRBJ2-7; clone size: NA; D gene: TRBD2
CDR3 DNA: TGTGCCTGGAGTGCTCCGGACAGGATTCATCAGCCCCAGCATTTT; CDR3 protein: CAWSAPDRIHQPQHF; V gene: TRBV30; CDR3 length: 15; J gene: TRBJ1-5; clone size: NA; D gene: TRBD1
CDR3 DNA: TGCGCCAGCAGCTTGTCAGGCAAACGCCAAGAGACCCAGTACTTC; CDR3 protein: CASSLSGKRQETQYF; V gene: TRBV5-1; CDR3 length: 15; J gene: TRBJ2-5; clone size: NA; D gene: NA
CDR3 DNA: TGTGCCAGCAGCTTACAAGGGACAGAATACAATGAGCAGTTCTTC; CDR3 protein: CASSLQGTEYNEQFF; V gene: TRBV7-2; CDR3 length: 15; J gene: TRBJ2-1; clone size: NA; D gene: TRBD1
CDR3 DNA: TGCAGCGTTCAAGGGGGGCCGCGGATCGGTGGAAACACCATATATTTT; CDR3 protein: CSVQGGPRIGGNTIYF; V gene: TRBV29-1; CDR3 length: 16; J gene: TRBJ1-3; clone size: NA; D gene: NA
CDR3 DNA: TGTGCCAGCAGTTTATCCGGGGGAGGGCATAATGAAAAACTGTTTTTT; CDR3 protein: CASSLSGGGHNEKLFF; V gene: TRBV27; CDR3 length: 16; J gene: TRBJ1-4; clone size: NA; D gene: NA
CDR3 DNA: TGCGCCAGCAGCTTGGTAGGGTCTGGAAACACCATATATTTT; CDR3 protein: CASSLVGSGNTIYF; V gene: TRBV5-1; CDR3 length: 14; J gene: TRBJ1-3; clone size: NA; D gene: NA
CDR3 DNA: TGTGCCAGTAGTATAGATTCGGCAGGGGGCAGGAATGAGCAGTTCTTC; CDR3 protein: CASSIDSAGGRNEQFF; V gene: TRBV19; CDR3 length: 16; J gene: TRBJ2-1; clone size: once; D gene: TRBD1
CDR3 DNA: TGTGCCAGCAGTGACCGGACAGCCGGGACTTCGAACACAGATACGCAGTATTTT; CDR3 protein: CASSDRTAGTSNTDTQYF; V gene: TRBV2; CDR3 length: 18; J gene: TRBJ2-3; clone size: few; D gene: NA